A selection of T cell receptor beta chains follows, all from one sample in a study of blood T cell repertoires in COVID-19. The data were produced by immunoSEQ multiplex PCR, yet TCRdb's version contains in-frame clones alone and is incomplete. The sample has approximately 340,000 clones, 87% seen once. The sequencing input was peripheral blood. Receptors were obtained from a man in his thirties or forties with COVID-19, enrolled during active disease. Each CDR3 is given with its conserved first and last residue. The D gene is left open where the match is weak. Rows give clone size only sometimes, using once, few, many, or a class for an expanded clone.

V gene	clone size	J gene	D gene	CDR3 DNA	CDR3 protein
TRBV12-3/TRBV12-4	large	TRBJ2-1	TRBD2	TGTGCCAGCGCGGGGGGGCCCTGGAATGAGCAGTTCTTC	CASAGGPWNEQFF
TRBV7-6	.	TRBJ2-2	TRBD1	TGTGCCAGCAGCTCGGCCAGGGGGACCGGGGAGCTGTTTTTT	CASSSARGTGELFF
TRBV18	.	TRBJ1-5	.	TGTGCCAGCTCACCCTTCAACAGGAATAGCAATCAGCCCCAGCATTTT	CASSPFNRNSNQPQHF
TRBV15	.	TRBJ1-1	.	TGTGCCACCAGCAGAGGTACAGGTTTTGAAGCTTTCTTT	CATSRGTGFEAFF
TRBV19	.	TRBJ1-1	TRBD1	TGTGCCAGTAGTAGCGGGACAGGAATGAACACTGAAGCTTTCTTT	CASSSGTGMNTEAFF
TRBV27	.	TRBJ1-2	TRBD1	TGTGCCAGCCTCGAGAGGGCAGGGGGCGTCAGTAACTATGGCTACACCTTC	CASLERAGGVSNYGYTF
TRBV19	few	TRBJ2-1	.	TGTGCCAGTTCATCCCTTTCCCGGAATGAGCAGTTCTTC	CASSSLSRNEQFF
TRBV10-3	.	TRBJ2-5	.	TGTGCCATCAGTGACTGGGGCTCGGGTGAGACCCAGTACTTC	CAISDWGSGETQYF
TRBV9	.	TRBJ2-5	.	TGTGCCAGCAGTGCTAGAAACCAGTTACCTCAAGAGACCCAGTACTTC	CASSARNQLPQETQYF
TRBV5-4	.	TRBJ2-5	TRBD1	TGTGCCAGCAGCCCCGGGACAGGGGTAGAGGAGACCCAGTACTTC	CASSPGTGVEETQYF
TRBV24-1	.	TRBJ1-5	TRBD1	TGTGCCACCGCCGCAGGGGGTCAGCCCCAGCATTTT	CATAAGGQPQHF
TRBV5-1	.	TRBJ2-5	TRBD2	TGCGCCAGCAGCTTGGAACTAGCGGGAGTGGAGACCCAGTACTTC	CASSLELAGVETQYF